The 21 T cell receptor beta chains below were found in one sample sequenced in a study of blood T cell repertoires in COVID-19. Repertoires were generated with immunoSEQ multiplex PCR, while TCRdb's copy carries only in-frame clones and drops some. Of about 280,000 clones listed, 86% are singletons. Material for sequencing was peripheral blood. Receptors originate from a man in his forties with active or convalescent COVID-19.

This sequence joins TRBV3-1 (or the pseudogene TRBV3-2) and TRBJ1-1, with TRBD1 matching 9 bases. This CDR3 comprises 14 residues. Germline lookup yields CDR1 LGHDT and CDR2 YNNKEL (reference sequence). The trim removed 4 bases at V and 5 bases at J, leaving 5 bases unmatched. The CDR3 reads CASSRRQGETEAFF. The CDR3 coding sequence is TGTGCCAGCAGCCGAAGACAGGGGGAGACTGAAGCTTTCTTT.

V is TRBV7-3 and J is TRBJ2-1; TRBD2 might be the D (5 bases). Per germline, CDR1 SGHTA and CDR2 FQGTGA. The CDR3 contains 12 residues. The V end lost 2 bases, the J end lost 10 bases, and 9 bases lay between the germline ends. CDR3: CASSLDGGEQFF. The CDR3 DNA reads TGTGCCAGCAGCTTAGACGGCGGGGAGCAGTTCTTC.

This chain connects TRBV28 to TRBJ1-5, with TRBD1 identical over 12 bases. Trimming cost V 8 bases and J 7 bases; bases outside gene matches: 9. The CDR3 is 15 amino acids. Germline-derived CDR1 and CDR2 are MDHEN and SYDVKM. The CDR3: CASDRDRGLGQPQHF. DNA for the CDR3: TGTGCCAGCGACCGGGACAGGGGGCTCGGGCAGCCCCAGCATTTT.

This clone was recorded once. This chain uses TRBV7-9 with TRBJ1-4; perhaps TRBD1 as D (6 bases). The CDR3 loop spans 18 amino acids. Per the germline V gene, CDR1 is SEHNR and CDR2 is FQNEAQ (reference sequence). Trimming removed 0 bases at V and 0 bases at J, with 14 bases between. CDR3 nucleotides: TGTGCCAGCAGCTTAGCGCTGAGGACAGAGTCAACTAATGAAAAACTGTTTTTT. Protein product: CASSLALRTESTNEKLFF.

The chain links TRBV6-5 to TRBJ1-1; D possibly corresponds to TRBD1 (5 bases). The V end was cut by 6 bases, the J end by 7 bases, with 12 bases between. Germline CDR1 is MNHEY and CDR2 is SVGAGI. The CDR3 has 12 residues. The CDR3 reads CASRRGTLEAFF. CDR3 in DNA: TGTGCCAGCAGAAGGGGTACCCTTGAAGCTTTCTTT.

The chain recombines TRBV5-1 with TRBJ1-2; D is perhaps TRBD1 (6 bases). There are 14 residues in the CDR3. Trimming removed 0 bases at V and 6 bases at J, with 12 bases between. Germline CDR1 and CDR2: SGHRS and YFSETQ. The CDR3 reads CASSLANRVDGYTF. CDR3 DNA sequence: TGCGCCAGCAGCTTGGCTAACAGGGTGGATGGCTACACCTTC.

The V and J genes are TRBV10-1 and TRBJ2-7; 10 bases map to TRBD2. Germline CDR1 reads WNHNN; CDR2 reads SYGVQD (reference sequence). V dropped 5 bases and J dropped 2; count of bases not matched to a gene: 6. The CDR3 length is 15 residues. The CDR3 bases are TGCGCCAGCAGTCATGGGGGGACTAGCGCCTACGAGCAGTACTTC. It codes for CASSHGGTSAYEQYF.

The chain is built from TRBV5-1 and TRBJ1-4; 8 bases agree with TRBD1. The CDR3 is made up of 15 amino acids. The V gene's germline CDR1 is SGHRS and CDR2 YFSETQ. V trimming: 4 bases; J trimming: 3 bases; junction bases outside the gene matches: 5. DNA for the CDR3: TGCGCCAGCAGCCCCGTACAGGGGGCTAATGAAAAACTGTTTTTT. Residues: CASSPVQGANEKLFF. The entire variable domain, with the rest obtained from reference TRBV5-1 and TRBJ1-4, is as follows: KAGVTQTPRYLIKTRGQQVTLSCSPISGHRSVSWYQQTPGQGLQFLFEYFSETQRNKGNFPGRFSGRQFSNSRSEMNVSTLELGDSALYLCASSPVQGANEKLFFGSGTQLSVL.

This chain uses TRBV7-9 with TRBJ2-1; tentatively, D is TRBD2 (5 bases). V shed 11 bases and J shed 6 bases, with 11 bases lying between them. Per germline, CDR1 SEHNR and CDR2 FQNEAQ (reference sequence). CDR3 length: 11 amino acids. This CDR3 reads CASESGNEQFF. CDR3 in DNA: TGTGCCTCCGAAAGCGGCAATGAGCAGTTCTTC. Looking up the rest from reference TRBV7-9 and TRBJ2-1 gives the full variable domain: DTGVSQNPRHKITKRGQNVTFRCDPISEHNRLYWYRQTLGQGPEFLTYFQNEAQLEKSRLLSDRFSAERPKGSFSTLEIQRTEQGDSAMYLCASESGNEQFFGPGTRLTVL.

The CDR3: CASSLLQSRGEQFF. In nucleotides, the CDR3 is TGTGCCAGCAGCTTACTGCAGAGTAGAGGTGAGCAGTTCTTC. The chain uses TRBV7-2 and TRBJ2-1; D is unresolved. Trimming left V 2 bases short and J 9 bases short, with 14 bases between. CDR3 length: 14 amino acids. Looked up from germline, CDR1 is SGHTA and CDR2 is FQGNSA.

This clone was detected once. The chain links TRBV19 to TRBJ1-3, with 7 bases matching TRBD1. CDR3 length: 15 residues. The V segment lost 6 bases and the J segment 3 bases; nucleotides outside the gene matches: 8. Germline V gene sequence: CDR1 LNHDA, CDR2 SQIVND (reference sequence). The CDR3 coding sequence is TGTGCCAGTAGCCCAGTGGGACAGAATGGAAACACCATATATTTT. It codes for CASSPVGQNGNTIYF.

The chain carries TRBV27 and TRBJ2-1; 10 positions match TRBD1. CDR1 and CDR2 (germline): MNHEY, SMNVEV (reference sequence). The CDR3 contains 15 residues. With V trimmed by 7 bases and J by 7 bases, 10 bases remained unmatched. CDR3 bases: TGTGCCAGCACTTCCGGGACAGGGGAGGGGAATGAGCAGTTCTTC. Residues: CASTSGTGEGNEQFF.

The chain has TRBV24-1 and TRBJ2-5, with 8 bases lining up with TRBD2. The V and J ends lost 7 bases and 6 bases, in that order; junction bases with no gene match: 6. Germline CDR1 and CDR2: KGHDR and SFDVKD. The CDR3 extends over 13 amino acids. CDR3 in DNA: TGTGCCACCAGCCGGGGGGGGGTACAGACCCAGTACTTC. It codes for CATSRGGVQTQYF.

This clone appeared a single time. V and J are TRBV6-1 and TRBJ1-2; TRBD1 matches 10 bases. There are 14 residues in the CDR3. Germline assignment: CDR1 MNHNS and CDR2 SASEGT. After removal of 2 bases from V and 6 bases from J, the junction contained 3 bases not matched to a gene. The chain's CDR3 is CASSESGTGDGYTF. In DNA, the CDR3 is TGTGCCAGCAGTGAAAGCGGGACAGGGGATGGCTACACCTTC.

The chain links TRBV5-4 to TRBJ2-3, with 13 positions matching TRBD2. Germline lookup yields CDR1 SGHNT and CDR2 YYREEE (reference sequence). V lost 4 bases to trimming and J lost 2 bases; unmatched junction nucleotides: 4. CDR3 length: 16 residues. Written as DNA, the CDR3 is TGTGCCAGCAGCCCGGGGACTAGCGGGGCCACAGATACGCAGTATTTT. This gives the protein CASSPGTSGATDTQYF.

The rearrangement uses TRBV12-3 or TRBV12-4 and TRBJ2-1, with D possibly matching TRBD1 (5 bases). V was clipped by 5 bases and J by 9 bases, with 11 bases between them. The CDR3 is made up of 12 amino acids. CDR3 nucleotides: TGTGCCAGCAGTCAGGGTACTATTGAGCAGTTCTTC. Protein product: CASSQGTIEQFF.

In this sample, this clone turned up once. V gene TRBV10-2 combines with J gene TRBJ2-3; 9 bases are a match to TRBD2. The germline V gene has CDR1 WSHSY and CDR2 SAAADI. The CDR3 sequence is 15 residues long. V trimming: 7 bases; J trimming: 2 bases; junction bases outside the gene matches: 7. The CDR3: CASTVAGENTDTQYF. The CDR3 DNA sequence: TGCGCCAGCACGGTAGCGGGAGAGAACACAGATACGCAGTATTTT.

The chain uses TRBV3-1 (or the pseudogene TRBV3-2) and TRBJ2-7, with D unresolved. This CDR3 contains 12 residues. Germline V lookup: CDR1 LGHDT, CDR2 YNNKEL (reference sequence). With 0 bases removed from V and 4 bases from J, the gap between germline ends came to 4 bases. Here the CDR3 DNA reads TGTGCCAGCAGCCAAGACAGATACGAGCAGTACTTC. Translation: CASSQDRYEQYF.

The CDR3 DNA is TGTGCCACCAGTGAGACTAACTCCTACGAGCAGTACTTC. Translation: CATSETNSYEQYF. The chain links TRBV24-1 to TRBJ2-7; the D gene is possibly TRBD2 (5 bases). Germline loops: CDR1 KGHDR, CDR2 SFDVKD. Between the trimmed V and J ends, which lost 4 bases and 0 bases, there was a span of 6 bases. This CDR3 contains 13 residues.

This chain uses TRBV19 with TRBJ2-5; D is undetermined. The CDR3 is made up of 14 amino acids. Germline loops: CDR1 LNHDA, CDR2 SQIVND (reference sequence). V was shortened by 2 bases and J by 3 bases, with 10 bases between the two germline ends. The CDR3 loop reads CASSIRHTEETQYF. The DNA of the CDR3 is TGTGCCAGTAGTATAAGACACACTGAAGAGACCCAGTACTTC. The full variable domain, rest sourced from reference TRBV19 and TRBJ2-5, is DGGITQSPKYLFRKEGQNVTLSCEQNLNHDAMYWYRQDPGQGLRLIYYSQIVNDFQKGDIAEGYSVSREKKESFPLTVTSAQKNPTAFYLCASSIRHTEETQYFGPGTRLLVL.

The chain uses TRBV28 and TRBJ1-5; D is unclear. This CDR3 region has 14 residues. Trimming removed 1 base at V and 4 bases at J, with 8 bases between. CDR1 MDHEN and CDR2 SYDVKM come from the germline V gene. The CDR3 DNA follows: TGTGCCAGCAGTTTATTTCAGAGGAATCAGCCCCAGCATTTT. This codes for CASSLFQRNQPQHF.